Following are 6 T cell receptor beta chains from one sample sequenced in a study of cytomegalovirus exposure and HLA in healthy donors. The PCR ran on 60 Vbeta and 13 Jbeta primers. Produced via immunoSEQ multiplex PCR; TCRdb's table is partial and in-frame only. Its table lists tens of thousands of clones. The specimen sequenced was PBMCs. The receptors stem from a man between 45 and 60 years old in good health and CMV-seropositive.

This chain connects TRBV5-4 to TRBJ1-4, with D uncertain. V was shortened by 4 bases and J by 5 bases, with 18 bases between the two germline ends. This CDR3 has 16 amino acids. The V gene's germline CDR1 is SGHNT and CDR2 YYREEE (reference sequence). The CDR3 region has the DNA TGTGCCAGCAGCCGTTTGGCCGCAGGCGCCAATGAAAAACTGTTTTTT. Protein product: CASSRLAAGANEKLFF. Drawing the rest from reference TRBV5-4 and TRBJ1-4, the complete variable domain is ETGVTQSPTHLIKTRGQQVTLRCSSQSGHNTVSWYQQALGQGPQFIFQYYREEENGRGNFPPRFSGLQFPNYSSELNVNALELDDSALYLCASSRLAAGANEKLFFGSGTQLSVL.

The chain is built from TRBV6-6 and TRBJ2-7, with 7 positions matching TRBD1. Germline V gene sequence: CDR1 MNHNY, CDR2 SVGAGI (reference sequence). V lost 7 bases to trimming and J lost 3 bases; unmatched junction nucleotides: 9. The CDR3 consists of 14 residues. DNA of the CDR3: TGTGCCAGCACCCCCTCCGACAGGGACTACGAGCAGTACTTC. Amino acid sequence: CASTPSDRDYEQYF.

V is TRBV25-1 and J is TRBJ2-7, with TRBD2 matching 8 bases. This CDR3 contains 16 residues. CDR1 MGHDK and CDR2 SYGVNS come from the germline V gene. The J segment lost 2 bases and the V segment lost 4 bases, leaving 10 bases of the junction unmatched. The DNA for the CDR3 is TGTGCCAGCAGTGGCCCGAGCGGGAGCGCCACCTACGAGCAGTACTTC. Its protein is CASSGPSGSATYEQYF.

The V gene is TRBV30, the J gene TRBJ1-3, with 8 bases aligning to TRBD1. CDR3 length: 14 residues. Germline V gene lookup returns CDR1 GTSNPN and CDR2 SVGIG (reference sequence). V dropped 5 bases and J dropped 3; count of bases not matched to a gene: 6. The CDR3 DNA reads TGTGCCTGGGTCGGACAGGGTGGTGGAAACACCATATATTTT. It specifies CAWVGQGGGNTIYF. Looking up the rest from reference TRBV30 and TRBJ1-3 gives the full variable domain: SQTIHQWPATLVQPVGSPLSLECTVEGTSNPNLYWYRQAAGRGLQLLFYSVGIGQISSEVPQNLSASRPQDRQFILSSKKLLLSDSGFYLCAWVGQGGGNTIYFGEGSWLTVV.

CDR3 nucleotide sequence: TGTGCCAGCAGTTTAGGTAGTAATTCAGATACGCAGTATTTT. Amino acids: CASSLGSNSDTQYF. V is TRBV27 and J is TRBJ2-3; D call uncertain. V was shortened by 2 bases and J by 4 bases, with 10 bases between the two germline ends. Germline V gene data show CDR1 as MNHEY and CDR2 as SMNVEV (reference sequence). CDR3 length: 14 residues.

The chain carries TRBV4-2 and TRBJ2-5; TRBD2 agrees at 14 bases. Per germline, CDR1 LGHNA and CDR2 YNFKEQ. CDR3 size: 15 residues. J gave up 5 bases and V 4 bases, and 3 bases lay outside the gene matches. Written as DNA, the CDR3 is TGTGCCAGCAGCCTGGGACTAGCGGGAGATGAGACCCAGTACTTC. It yields the protein CASSLGLAGDETQYF.